This entry describes one T cell receptor (beta chain). Its antigen is undetermined. The sample belongs to a study of cytomegalovirus exposure and HLA in healthy donors. Study summary: There were about 85 million unique TCRs (from HLA-typed donors) in an early data release.

Germline CDR1 reads GTSNPN; CDR2 reads SVGIG (reference sequence). V shed 0 bases and J shed 4 bases, with 9 bases lying between them. This CDR3 comprises 13 residues. Points from the study as a whole: An apparent linkage of common viral pathogens to several of the most significant clusters emerged in a later analysis. As a later analysis showed, a missense DCLRE1C variant was linked to trimming of TCR beta V- and J-genes. Clonal expansion, a later analysis showed, was greater in HLA-associated TCR beta chains than in equally common others.

The PCR ran on 60 Vbeta and 13 Jbeta primers. Some clones are missing from TCRdb's copy, which holds only in-frame ones; the method was immunoSEQ multiplex PCR. The sample has 120,000 or so clones; 80% are singletons. This chain links TRBV30 with TRBJ1-1; the D is unclear. This TCR was recovered from a man aged 25-40 years in good health and CMV-seropositive. Sequencing was performed on PBMCs. CDR3 protein: CAWSVHGPTEAFF. In nucleotides, the CDR3 is TGTGCCTGGAGTGTACATGGCCCCACTGAAGCTTTCTTT.